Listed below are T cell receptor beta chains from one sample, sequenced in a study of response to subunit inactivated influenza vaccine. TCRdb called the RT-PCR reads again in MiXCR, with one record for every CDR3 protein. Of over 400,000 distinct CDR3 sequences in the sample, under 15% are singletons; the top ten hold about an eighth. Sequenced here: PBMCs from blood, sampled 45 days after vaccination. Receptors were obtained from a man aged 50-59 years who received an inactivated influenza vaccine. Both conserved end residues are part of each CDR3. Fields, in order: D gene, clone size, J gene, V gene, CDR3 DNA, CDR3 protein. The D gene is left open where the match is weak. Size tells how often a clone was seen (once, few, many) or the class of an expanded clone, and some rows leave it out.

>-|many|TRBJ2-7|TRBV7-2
TGTGCCAGCAGCTTCGGACTGGCTGACTACGAGCAGTACTTC
CASSFGLADYEQYF
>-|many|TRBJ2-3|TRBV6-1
TGTGCCAGCAGAAGCCTCCGGACAATGCGACTCACAGATACGCAGTATTTT
CASRSLRTMRLTDTQYF
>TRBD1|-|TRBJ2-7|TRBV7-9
TGTGCCAGCAGCCCCGGACAGGGGGCACACGAGCAGTACTTC
CASSPGQGAHEQYF
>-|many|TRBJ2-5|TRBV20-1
TGCAGTGCTCCTAGATGGGTCACCCAAGAGACCCAGTACTTC
CSAPRWVTQETQYF
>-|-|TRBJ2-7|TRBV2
TGTGCCAGCAGCTACACCCAATGGATGGGCTACGAGCAGTACTTC
CASSYTQWMGYEQYF
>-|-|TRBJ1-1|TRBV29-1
TGCAGCGTTGTGGGCAGACTGAACACTGAAGCTTTCTTT
CSVVGRLNTEAFF
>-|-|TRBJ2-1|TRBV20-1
TGCAGTGCTAGAGATAGGGTCGGGGGCCCCTACAATGAGCAGTTCTTC
CSARDRVGGPYNEQFF
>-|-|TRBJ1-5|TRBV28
TGTGCCAGCAGTTCTAATAAGGGACTTAGCAATCAGCCCCAGCATTTT
CASSSNKGLSNQPQHF
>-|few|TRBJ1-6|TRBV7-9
TGTGCCAGCAGTCCTTTAAGCTCCTATAATTCACCCCTCCACTTT
CASSPLSSYNSPLHF
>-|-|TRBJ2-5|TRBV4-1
TGCGCCAGCAGCCAAGATGGCCGAAGCGAGTACCAAGAGACCCAGTACTTC
CASSQDGRSEYQETQYF
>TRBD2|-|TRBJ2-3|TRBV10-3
TGTGCTCCGACGGGAGCGGGGGGCCTTAGTGCCACAGATACGCAGTATTTT
CAPTGAGGLSATDTQYF
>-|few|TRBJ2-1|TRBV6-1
TGTGCCAGCAGTGACGATTGGGCGGGGAGCTACAATGAGCAGTTCTTC
CASSDDWAGSYNEQFF
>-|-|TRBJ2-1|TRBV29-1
TGCAGCGTTGAAGTTTACAGGGAAGGCTCCTACAATGAGCAGTTCTTC
CSVEVYREGSYNEQFF
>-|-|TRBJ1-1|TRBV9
TGTGCCAGCAGCGTAGACGGCCAGAACACTGAAGCTTTCTTT
CASSVDGQNTEAFF
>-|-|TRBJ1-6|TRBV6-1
TGTGCCAGCAGTCGGGGGGGTCTGGTTTCACCCCTCCACTTT
CASSRGGLVSPLHF
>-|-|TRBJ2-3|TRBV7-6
TGTGCCAGCAGCTTAGCGGCCGGGGGTAACACAGATACGCAGTATTTT
CASSLAAGGNTDTQYF
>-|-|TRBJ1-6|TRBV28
TGTGCCAGCAGCACCGGGACCCCCCTGGGTTCACCCCTCCACTTT
CASSTGTPLGSPLHF
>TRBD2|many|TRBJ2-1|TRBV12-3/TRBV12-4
TGTGCCAGCAGGCCCGGACTAGCGGGGAAATACAATGAGCAGTTCTTC
CASRPGLAGKYNEQFF
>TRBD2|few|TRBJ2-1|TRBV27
TGTGCCAGCAGTTTAGTCCGGGGGGTAGGTGAGCAGTTCTTC
CASSLVRGVGEQFF
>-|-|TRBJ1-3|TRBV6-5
TGTGCCAGCAGTTACTCTGGCGTACGCTCTGGAAACACCATATATTTT
CASSYSGVRSGNTIYF
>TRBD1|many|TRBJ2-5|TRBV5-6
TGTGCCAGCAGCTTGGACGGTCAGGGGGCGAATAAACCAGGGGAGACCCAGTACTTC
CASSLDGQGANKPGETQYF
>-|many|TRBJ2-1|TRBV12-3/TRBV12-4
TGTGCCACTGCTTCGTTGAATGAGCAGTTCTTC
CATASLNEQFF
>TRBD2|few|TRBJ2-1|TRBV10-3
TGTGCCGTCGGAATAGCGGGGGAACCCTACAATGAGCAGTTCTTC
CAVGIAGEPYNEQFF
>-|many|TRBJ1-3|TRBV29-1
TGCAGCGTTGGTCAGAGGGGAAACACCATATATTTT
CSVGQRGNTIYF
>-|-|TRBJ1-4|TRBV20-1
TGCAGTGCCCCGGACGGGACATCACGCGAAAAACTGTTTTTT
CSAPDGTSREKLFF
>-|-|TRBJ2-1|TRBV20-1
TGCAGTGCGGCCGATAGTTCACCTGAGCAGTTCTTC
CSAADSSPEQFF
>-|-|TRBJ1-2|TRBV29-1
TGCAGCGCATTAGCGGTCCCGAGGGGCTACACCTTC
CSALAVPRGYTF
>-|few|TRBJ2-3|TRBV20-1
TGCAGTGCTAGATCTAGCACAGATACGCAGTATTTT
CSARSSTDTQYF
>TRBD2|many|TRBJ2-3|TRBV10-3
TGTGCCGCCATTTCTAGCGGGAGCGTTACAGATACGCAGTATTTT
CAAISSGSVTDTQYF
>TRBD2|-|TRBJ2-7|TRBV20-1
TGCAGTGCTAGCACCACTAGCGGGTTTTCCTACGAGCAGTACTTC
CSASTTSGFSYEQYF
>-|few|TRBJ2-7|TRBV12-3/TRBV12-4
TGTGCCAGCAGTTTGAGGGAGGCCGGCGAGCAGTACTTC
CASSLREAGEQYF
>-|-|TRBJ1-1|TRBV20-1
TGCAGTGTGCAGGGGTCTTTCAACACTGAAGCTTTCTTT
CSVQGSFNTEAFF
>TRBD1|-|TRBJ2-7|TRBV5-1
TGCGCCAGCAGCTCCGGACAGGGTGGGGGCGAGCAGTACTTC
CASSSGQGGGEQYF
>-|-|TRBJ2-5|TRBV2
TGTGCCAGCAGCAGACAGGCAGTCTTGAAAGAGACCCAGTACTTC
CASSRQAVLKETQYF
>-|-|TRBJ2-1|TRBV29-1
TGCAGCGTTGATGGGGGACACGATGATCTAAATGAGCAGTTCTTC
CSVDGGHDDLNEQFF
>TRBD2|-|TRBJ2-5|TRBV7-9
TGTGCCAGCAGCTTGGTCAGCGGGACGTCGGAGACCCAGTACTTC
CASSLVSGTSETQYF
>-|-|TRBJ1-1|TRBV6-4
TGTGCCAGCAGTGAAGAAGAGGGTATGAACACTGAAGCTTTCTTT
CASSEEEGMNTEAFF
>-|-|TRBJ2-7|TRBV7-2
TGTGCCAGCAGCTTAGAGTTGGGGAAATCCTACGAGCAGTACTTC
CASSLELGKSYEQYF
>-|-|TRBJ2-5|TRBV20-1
TGCAGTGCTAGATCTATGACGGCTTACCAAGAGACCCAGTACTTC
CSARSMTAYQETQYF
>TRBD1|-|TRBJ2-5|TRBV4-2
TGTGCCAGCAGCCAAGACACAGGGGGCCGGGTGACCCAGTACTTC
CASSQDTGGRVTQYF
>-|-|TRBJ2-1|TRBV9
TGTGCCAGCAGCGTAGACGGCTCCTACAATGAGCAGTTCTTC
CASSVDGSYNEQFF
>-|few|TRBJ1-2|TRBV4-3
TGCGCCAGCAGCCAAGATCTGCGGGAGAGCTACACCTTC
CASSQDLRESYTF
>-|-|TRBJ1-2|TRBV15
TGTGCCACCAGCAGAGGGGAGAATGGCTACACCTTC
CATSRGENGYTF